Listed below are T cell receptor beta chains from one sample, sequenced in a study of cytomegalovirus exposure and HLA in healthy donors. Generated by immunoSEQ multiplex PCR, the TCRdb table keeps only in-frame clones and is missing some. The profile shows 60,000 to 65,000 clones, about 95% of them singletons. What was sequenced was PBMCs. The source of these receptors is a woman younger than 35 in good health and CMV-seropositive. Both conserved end residues are part of each CDR3. D genes are given only for firm matches. Clone size, where shown, is once, few, many, or a class for clones that have expanded.

J: TRBJ1-3; D: NA; size: NA; V: TRBV2; DNA: TGTGCCAGCACCCGGGACTCCGGAAACACCATATATTTT; CDR3: CASTRDSGNTIYF
J: TRBJ1-2; D: NA; size: NA; V: TRBV5-4; DNA: TGTGCCAGCAGCTTGGGACAGGTAGATCGGGGCTACACCTTC; CDR3: CASSLGQVDRGYTF
J: TRBJ1-2; D: TRBD1; size: NA; V: TRBV5-5; DNA: TGTGCCAGCGCAGACCGATGGGGACAGGCGATAAATGGCTACACCTTC; CDR3: CASADRWGQAINGYTF
J: TRBJ2-3; D: NA; size: NA; V: TRBV9; DNA: TGTGCCAGCAGCGTAGATAGGGGGATGGGCACAGATACGCAGTATTTT; CDR3: CASSVDRGMGTDTQYF
J: TRBJ1-2; D: NA; size: NA; V: TRBV6-1; DNA: TGTGCCAGCAGTGGAAGACAGTTCTATGGCTACACCTTC; CDR3: CASSGRQFYGYTF
J: TRBJ1-1; D: TRBD1; size: NA; V: TRBV28; DNA: TGTGCCAGCAGTTTAACCGGGACAGGGACCACTGAAGCTTTCTTT; CDR3: CASSLTGTGTTEAFF
J: TRBJ2-1; D: NA; size: NA; V: TRBV28; DNA: TGTGCCAGCAGTGGAACCGACAGGCCGTTGGGCAATGAGCAGTTCTTC; CDR3: CASSGTDRPLGNEQFF
J: TRBJ1-1; D: TRBD1; size: NA; V: TRBV5-8; DNA: TGTGCCAGCAGCTCGGGACAGGTTTGGGGCACTGAAGCTTTCTTT; CDR3: CASSSGQVWGTEAFF
J: TRBJ2-3; D: NA; size: NA; V: TRBV28; DNA: TGTGCCAGCAGTTCAGTGGCCCCAGATACGCAGTATTTT; CDR3: CASSSVAPDTQYF
J: TRBJ1-1; D: NA; size: once; V: TRBV19; DNA: TGTGCCAGTAGTATAAGTTTGTACCGGGAGAACACTGAAGCTTTCTTT; CDR3: CASSISLYRENTEAFF